Given below is one T cell receptor beta chain in context. What it recognizes is unknown. These data are taken from a study of cytomegalovirus exposure and HLA in healthy donors. Trimming left V 1 base short and J 2 bases short, with 9 bases between. CDR1 and CDR2 from the germline V gene are LNHDA and SQIVND (reference sequence). The CDR3 totals 15 residues. Sequencing used immunoSEQ multiplex PCR; TCRdb keeps in-frame clones, though not all of them. This repertoire shows about 330,000 clones, more than 80% found once; its top ten account for 0.75% to 0.85%. Study-level results: Reports indicated that the classifier achieved high specificity and sensitivity in diagnosing cytomegalovirus status. Among TCR beta chains, those listed as cytomegalovirus-associated numbered about 150.

Source material: PBMCs. This receptor was identified in a woman between 18 and 29 years old in good health and CMV-seronegative. The chain links TRBV19 to TRBJ2-4, with D unclear. CDR3 sequence reads: CASSIVSPTKNIQYF. The CDR3, as DNA: TGTGCCAGTAGTATAGTATCCCCTACCAAAAACATTCAGTACTTC.